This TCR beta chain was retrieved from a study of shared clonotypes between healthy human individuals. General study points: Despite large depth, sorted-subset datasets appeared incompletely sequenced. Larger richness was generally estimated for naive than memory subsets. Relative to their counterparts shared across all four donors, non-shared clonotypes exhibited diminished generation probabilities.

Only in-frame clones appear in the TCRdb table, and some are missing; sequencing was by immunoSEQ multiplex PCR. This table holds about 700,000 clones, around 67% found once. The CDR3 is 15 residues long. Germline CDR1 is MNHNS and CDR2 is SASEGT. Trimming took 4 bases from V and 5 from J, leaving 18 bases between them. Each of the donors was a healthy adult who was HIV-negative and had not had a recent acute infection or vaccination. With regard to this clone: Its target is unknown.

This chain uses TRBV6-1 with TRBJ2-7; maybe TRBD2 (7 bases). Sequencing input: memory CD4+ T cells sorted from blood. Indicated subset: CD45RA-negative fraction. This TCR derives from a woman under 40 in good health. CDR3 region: CASSAGKAGHDEQYF. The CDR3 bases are TGTGCCAGCAGTGCGGGGAAAGCGGGACATGACGAGCAGTACTTC.